Listed below are T cell receptor beta chains from one sample, sequenced in a study of blood T cell repertoires in COVID-19. The data were produced by immunoSEQ multiplex PCR, yet TCRdb's version contains in-frame clones alone and is incomplete. There are more than 80,000 clones in the sample; around 90% occur only once, and approximately 10% lies in the top ten. Material: peripheral blood. The source is a man at least 80 years old with acute or convalescent COVID-19. Both conserved end residues are part of each CDR3. A D gene is named only where the DNA matches it firmly. Only some rows state a clone size, as once, few, many or a class for expanded clones.

v_gene	d_gene	j_gene	abundance	CDR3nt	CDR3aa
TRBV4-1	TRBD1	TRBJ2-7	-	TGCGCCAGCAGCCATGACAGGGCAAGAGAGCAGTACTTC	CASSHDRAREQYF
TRBV28	-	TRBJ1-4	-	TGTGCCAGCAGTTTGGGGGCTTTGGGTGAAAAACTGTTTTTT	CASSLGALGEKLFF
TRBV7-2	TRBD1	TRBJ1-2	-	TGTGCCAGCAGCCAGGACAGGTCCAGTTTTTATGGCTACACCTTC	CASSQDRSSFYGYTF
TRBV7-8	-	TRBJ2-1	few	TGTGCCAGCAGCTTTGCCCCAACCCCAGCGGCTGAGCAGTTCTTC	CASSFAPTPAAEQFF
TRBV4-1	TRBD2	TRBJ2-5	-	TGCGCCAGCAGCCAAGAATCCGGGAGGGAAGAGACCCAGTACTTC	CASSQESGREETQYF
TRBV10-3	-	TRBJ1-6	-	TGTGCCAGCGCCCCAGGGAATTCACCCCTCCACTTT	CASAPGNSPLHF
TRBV19	TRBD2	TRBJ2-3	-	TGTGCCAGTAGTATTTCTAGCGGGGGCACAGATACGCAGTATTTT	CASSISSGGTDTQYF
TRBV5-6	-	TRBJ2-7	-	TGTGCCAGCAGCTACCAAGACAGGGGAGGGGAGCAGTACTTC	CASSYQDRGGEQYF
TRBV5-4	TRBD2	TRBJ2-1	-	TGTGCCAGCAGCTTCGCTAGCGGGGGGAACGTCTACAATGAGCAGTTCTTC	CASSFASGGNVYNEQFF
TRBV3-1/TRBV3-2	TRBD1	TRBJ2-2	-	TGTGCCAGCAGTCGACAGGGAGTGAGCACCGGGGAGCTGTTTTTT	CASSRQGVSTGELFF
TRBV19	TRBD1	TRBJ2-7	-	TGTGCCAGTAGTGTTAACAGGGGATACGAGCAGTACTTC	CASSVNRGYEQYF
TRBV5-1	-	TRBJ1-1	-	TGCGCCAGCAGCTTGGCCGCTACTTCGAACACTGAAGCTTTCTTT	CASSLAATSNTEAFF
TRBV28	-	TRBJ2-2	-	TGTGCCAGCAGCTCCACCGGGGAGCTGTTTTTT	CASSSTGELFF
TRBV6-6	TRBD1	TRBJ1-5	-	TGTGCCAGCAGCCAGGACAGGTTAGGCAATCAGCCCCAGCATTTT	CASSQDRLGNQPQHF
TRBV5-4	TRBD1	TRBJ2-5	-	TGTGCCAGCAGCTTGGATCTACAGGGGATAGGGCAAGAGACCCAGTACTTC	CASSLDLQGIGQETQYF
TRBV5-1	TRBD1	TRBJ2-7	-	TGCGCCAGCAGTGGGGGACAGGGGGCCTACGAGCAGTACTTC	CASSGGQGAYEQYF
TRBV18	-	TRBJ1-1	-	TGTGCCAGCTCACCACAAAGCACCGGGAACACTGAAGCTTTCTTT	CASSPQSTGNTEAFF
TRBV5-6	-	TRBJ1-4	-	TGTGCCAGCAGCCCACAGGGCCGGATTAATGAAAAACTGTTTTTT	CASSPQGRINEKLFF
TRBV5-1	TRBD1	TRBJ1-1	-	TGCGCCAGCGACCCGACAGGGCACACTGAAGCTTTCTTT	CASDPTGHTEAFF
TRBV3-1/TRBV3-2	-	TRBJ1-1	-	TGTGCCAGCAGCCAACCGCGAGGCACTGAAGCTTTCTTT	CASSQPRGTEAFF
TRBV11-3	-	TRBJ1-3	-	TGTGCCAGCAGCCCGGGTGGGGCGCAAGGAAACACCATATATTTT	CASSPGGAQGNTIYF
TRBV7-2	TRBD1	TRBJ1-6	-	TGTGCCAGCAGCTTAAGTTTAGGCAGGGGGTCAGGGGATTCACCCCTCCACTTT	CASSLSLGRGSGDSPLHF
TRBV10-3	TRBD2	TRBJ2-7	-	TGTGCCATCAGTGAGCCTTCCGGGACTAGCTACGAGCAGTACTTC	CAISEPSGTSYEQYF
TRBV7-8	-	TRBJ1-4	-	TGTGCCAGCAGCTTATCCACAGGAGATAATGAAAAACTGTTTTTT	CASSLSTGDNEKLFF
TRBV7-2	TRBD2	TRBJ2-5	-	TGTGCCAGCAGCGCTCCACTAGCGGTGAAAGAGACCCAGTACTTC	CASSAPLAVKETQYF